What follows are 11 T cell receptor beta chains derived from one specimen sequenced in a study of blood T cells in healthy people across ages. A sample-barcoded 5' primer and a J-beta primer mix were used in a second PCR of about 7 to 12 cycles. TCRdb used MiXCR to reprocess the 5' RACE reads, holding one entry per CDR3 protein. This table has some 1.5 million distinct CDR3 sequences, 28% appearing once. Sequencing was done on a sample of blood. These receptors all come from a woman under 40 in good health.

This clonotype was observed a few times. Relative to the germline gene, one junction end is altered; a read error may explain this. The J gene is TRBJ1-5, the V gene TRBV7-6; 8 bases agree with TRBD1. The germline V gene has CDR1 SGHVS and CDR2 FNYEAQ. CDR3 length: 15 residues. For the CDR3, the DNA is TGTGCCAGCGGCTTAACCGGACAGGGCGTTCAGCCCCAGCATTTT. This encodes CASGLTGQGVQPQHF.

This clonotype has a handful of counts. The rearrangement uses TRBV20-1 and TRBJ2-3; 10 nucleotides agree with TRBD2. The CDR3 sequence is 15 residues long. V shed 0 bases, J shed 7 bases, and the junction held 7 bases outside the gene matches. From germline, CDR1 is DFQATT and CDR2 SNEGSKA (reference sequence). CDR3 coding DNA: TGCAGTGCTAGAGACCCAGCGGGAGGGCCTAATACGCAGTATTTT. Its protein is CSARDPAGGPNTQYF.

This clonotype has a count of ten or more. Relative to the germline gene, one junction end is altered; a read error may explain this. The chain is built from TRBV2 and TRBJ2-5; no reliable D call. The V gene's germline CDR1 is SNHLY and CDR2 FYNNEI. CDR3 size: 11 residues. The CDR3 reads CASSVRETQYF. The CDR3 DNA is TGCGCCAGCAGTGTACGAGAGACCCAGTACTTC.

As to this clonotype: The junction does not match germline at one end; this may be a read error. V gene TRBV3-1 combines with J gene TRBJ2-7; TRBD2 aligns across 8 bases. This CDR3 is built from 15 residues. Germline V CDR1 and CDR2: LGHDT, YNNKEL (reference sequence). The CDR3 loop reads CTSSQESGSSYEQYF. CDR3 coding DNA: TGTACCAGCAGCCAAGAGAGCGGGAGCTCCTACGAGCAGTACTTC.

The V and J genes are TRBV18 and TRBJ2-3, with D hard to call. In germline, CDR1 is KGHSH, CDR2 LQKENI. V dropped 5 bases and J dropped 5 bases, with 14 bases sitting between them. The length of the CDR3 is 14 residues. DNA for the CDR3: TGTGCCAGCTCAACCAGCCTCAGTCGAGATACGCAGTATTTT. Translating it yields CASSTSLSRDTQYF.

Points on this clonotype: The junction departs from the called germline gene at one end, perhaps through a read error. V and J are TRBV7-2 and TRBJ2-5, with 9 bases identical to TRBD2. Germline V gene lookup returns CDR1 SGHTA and CDR2 FQGNSA. This CDR3 has 14 amino acids. The CDR3 sequence: CASSLAGYQDTQYF. In DNA form, the CDR3 reads TGTGCCAGCAGCCTAGCGGGGTACCAAGACACCCAGTACTTC. Complete variable domain (other parts from reference TRBV7-2 and TRBJ2-5): GAGVSQSPSNKVTEKGKDVELRCDPISGHTALYWYRQSLGQGLEFLIYFQGNSAPDKSGLPSDRFSAERTGGSVSTLTIQRTQQEDSAVYLCASSLAGYQDTQYFGPGTRLLVL.

This chain joins TRBV9 and TRBJ1-2; tentatively, D is TRBD1 (5 bases). This CDR3 has 12 amino acids. Germline values: CDR1 SGDLS, CDR2 YYNGEE. V was trimmed by 6 bases and J by 8 bases, leaving 14 bases between them. In DNA, the CDR3 is TGTGCCAGCAATGCTGGGGCAGGCGGCTACACCTTC. Protein sequence: CASNAGAGGYTF.

The chain has TRBV3-1 and TRBJ1-3; tentatively, D is TRBD1 (6 bases). Trimming took off 4 bases at V and 0 bases at J, with 13 bases between the two ends. The CDR3 totals 16 residues. CDR1 is LGHDT and CDR2 is YNNKEL in the germline V gene (reference sequence). For the CDR3, the DNA is TGTGCCAGCAGCCGAGGGACACCCAGCTCTGGAAACACCATATATTTT. It specifies CASSRGTPSSGNTIYF.

This clonotype was counted a few times. The chain recombines TRBV12-3 or TRBV12-4 with TRBJ2-5; 9 bases line up with TRBD2. The V and J ends lost 6 bases and 6 bases, in that order; junction bases with no gene match: 5. This CDR3 is built from 13 residues. As DNA, the CDR3 is TGTGCCAGCAGCTCGCTAGCGGGGAAGACCCAGTACTTC. The encoded protein is CASSSLAGKTQYF.

For this clonotype: With a much larger clone just one base away, this may be a read error. This sequence joins TRBV5-1 and TRBJ2-6; D assignment may be TRBD1 or TRBD2 (5 bases each). From germline, CDR1 is SGHRS and CDR2 YFSETQ. CDR3 size: 16 residues. The DNA of the CDR3 is TGCGCCAGCAGGTCTAGAGGGTCTACCGGGGCCAACGTCCCGACTTTC. This gives the protein CASRSRGSTGANVPTF.

Regarding this clonotype: A much larger clone lies one base from this, so it may be a read error. The J gene is TRBJ2-4, the V gene TRBV11-1; maybe TRBD2 (6 bases). Germline loops: CDR1 SGHAT, CDR2 FQDESV (reference sequence). This CDR3 is built from 14 residues. V was cut by 4 bases and J by 15 bases, with 22 bases left in between. The CDR3 is CASSYRGSTYERYF. The CDR3 region has the DNA TGTGCCAGCAGCTACCGGGGGTCCACCTACGAGCGGTACTTC.